The 27 T cell receptor beta chains presented below share a single source sample, sequenced in a study of blood T cell repertoires in COVID-19. Assay used: immunoSEQ multiplex PCR; TCRdb lists only in-frame clones, some missing. The table includes roughly 260,000 clones, 75% to 90% detected once. Sequences were obtained from PBMCs or T cells enriched from blood (not recorded which). The receptors were sampled from a woman aged 25 to 39 with acute COVID-19.

The rearrangement joins TRBV28 to TRBJ1-2, with 7 bases lining up with TRBD1. Germline-derived CDR1 and CDR2 are MDHEN and SYDVKM. The CDR3 is 15 amino acids. J gave up 1 base and V 5 bases, and 7 bases lay outside the gene matches. CDR3 region: CASSTWTGGNYGYTF. CDR3 nucleotide sequence: TGTGCCAGCAGTACTTGGACAGGCGGTAACTATGGCTACACCTTC.

CDR3 sequence (DNA): TGTGCCATCAGTGAGTCTCATAGCAATCAGCCCCAGCATTTT. Its translation: CAISESHSNQPQHF. This sequence joins TRBV10-3 and TRBJ1-5; the D is unclear. The V end was cut by 0 bases, the J end by 0 bases, with 3 bases between. The CDR3 length is 14 residues. Germline CDR1 is ENHRY and CDR2 is SYGVKD.

This chain joins TRBV4-2 and TRBJ2-1; no clear D. Germline lookup yields CDR1 LGHNA and CDR2 YNFKEQ. Trimming stripped 1 base from V and 5 bases from J, with 9 bases between. The length of the CDR3 is 14 residues. The CDR3 sequence is CASSQVGFDNEQFF. Written as DNA, the CDR3 is TGTGCCAGCAGCCAAGTCGGGTTTGACAATGAGCAGTTCTTC.

J is TRBJ2-5 and V is TRBV5-5, with unresolved D. Germline CDR1 reads SGHKS; CDR2 reads YYEKEE (reference sequence). V lost 1 base and J lost 2, with 12 bases in between. This CDR3 spans 15 amino acids. CDR3 sequence reads: CASSLPSGRQETQYF. CDR3 nucleotide sequence: TGTGCCAGCAGCTTGCCCTCGGGTCGGCAAGAGACCCAGTACTTC.

The chain links TRBV6-2 or TRBV6-3 to TRBJ2-7; D gene uncertain. Per the germline V gene, CDR1 is MNHEY and CDR2 is SVGEGT. CDR3 length: 13 residues. V lost 0 bases and J lost 6, with 9 bases in between. The CDR3 DNA is TGTGCCAGCAGTTACTCGGAAGGCGGCGAGCAGTACTTC. Translating it yields CASSYSEGGEQYF.

The chain links TRBV19 to TRBJ1-6; 9 positions match TRBD1. J lost 9 bases, V lost 6 bases, and 9 bases had no gene match. This CDR3 is built from 15 residues. The germline V gene encodes CDR1 LNHDA and CDR2 SQIVND (reference sequence). The CDR3 sequence is CASSTGTGSTSPLHF. In DNA form, the CDR3 reads TGTGCCAGTAGCACCGGGACAGGGTCGACTTCACCCCTCCACTTT.

This clone was detected once. The chain uses TRBV21-1 and TRBJ2-5; the table assigns TRBD1, which was not confirmed against the DNA. TRBV21-1 represents a pseudogene. CDR3 size: 14 residues. In nucleotides, the CDR3 is TGTGCCAGCAGCAAAGGGGACAGCCAAGAGACCCAGTACTTC. It translates to CASSKGDSQETQYF.

The chain links TRBV2 to TRBJ1-2; TRBD1 matches at 9 bases. Germline V gene lookup returns CDR1 SNHLY and CDR2 FYNNEI. The CDR3 is 15 amino acids. The V segment lost 4 bases and the J segment 8 bases; nucleotides outside the gene matches: 11. CDR3 sequence reads: CASSARTGESEGYTF. In nucleotides, the CDR3 is TGTGCCAGCAGTGCTCGGACAGGGGAATCGGAGGGCTACACCTTC.

The chain recombines TRBV7-2 with TRBJ2-7, with D possibly matching TRBD2 (6 bases). Germline V gene data show CDR1 as SGHTA and CDR2 as FQGNSA. The CDR3 has 15 residues. V was clipped by 5 bases and J by 2 bases, with 16 bases between them. Written as DNA, the CDR3 is TGTGCCAGCAGCCCAGGGAGGAGCAGAACCTACGAGCAGTACTTC. Translation gives CASSPGRSRTYEQYF.

The chain is built from TRBV6-4 and TRBJ2-3; D may be TRBD1 (6 bases). V lost 5 bases and J lost 2, with 8 bases in between. Germline CDR1 is MRHNA and CDR2 is SNTAGT. This CDR3 region has 13 residues. The DNA of the CDR3 is TGTGCCAGCAGTCCAGGGGACACAGATACGCAGTATTTT. It codes for CASSPGDTDTQYF.

V and J are TRBV10-2 and TRBJ1-1; D is unclear. Trimming pared 3 bases from V and 4 bases from J, leaving 6 bases between. The germline CDR1 and CDR2 sequences are WSHSY and SAAADI. CDR3 size: 12 residues. The CDR3 protein is CASSDRVTEAFF. The CDR3, as DNA: TGCGCCAGCAGTGATCGTGTCACTGAAGCTTTCTTT.

This sequence joins TRBV29-1 and TRBJ2-7; the D gene is possibly TRBD2 (6 bases). V lost 5 bases and J lost 2, with 13 bases in between. This CDR3 spans 13 amino acids. The germline CDR1 and CDR2 sequences are SQVTM and ANQGSEA. CDR3 residues: CSVKNSGPYEQYF. The CDR3 nucleotides read TGCAGCGTTAAAAACAGCGGGCCCTACGAGCAGTACTTC.

The chain has TRBV6-5 and TRBJ2-1; D is perhaps TRBD1 (5 bases). The CDR3 consists of 15 residues. Germline V gene data show CDR1 as MNHEY and CDR2 as SVGAGI. The V and J ends lost 5 bases and 7 bases respectively, with 18 bases between them. CDR3 sequence: CASSPNRLSGNEQFF. As DNA, the CDR3 is TGTGCCAGCAGTCCCAATCGGTTATCAGGGAATGAGCAGTTCTTC.

This clone has only one observation. The chain has TRBV7-4 and TRBJ2-7; tentative D call: TRBD2 (5 bases). The CDR3 totals 14 residues. Germline V gene sequence: CDR1 SGHVT, CDR2 SQSDAQ. Trimming cost V 5 bases and J 4 bases, with 15 bases left between them. The CDR3 is CASSTPGGWYEQYF. The CDR3 coding sequence is TGTGCCAGCAGCACCCCGGGCGGGTGGTACGAGCAGTACTTC.

J is TRBJ1-1 and V is TRBV5-1; maybe TRBD1 (6 bases). Germline V CDR1 and CDR2: SGHRS, YFSETQ. Trimming removed 7 bases from V and 3 bases from J, with 16 bases in between. This CDR3 is built from 14 residues. The CDR3 coding sequence is TGCGCCAGCGGTGGGGGCAGACCGTACACTGAAGCTTTCTTT. As protein: CASGGGRPYTEAFF.

The genes are TRBV6-5 and TRBJ1-5; possibly TRBD1 for D (5 bases). Trimming took off 8 bases at V and 3 bases at J, with 17 bases between the two ends. Germline V CDR1 and CDR2: MNHEY, SVGAGI. This CDR3 is built from 15 residues. The CDR3: CASQGGDQDNQPQHF. The CDR3 nucleotides are TGTGCCAGCCAAGGAGGGGATCAGGACAATCAGCCCCAGCATTTT.

J is TRBJ1-4 and V is TRBV5-4, with unresolved D. Germline V gene data show CDR1 as SGHNT and CDR2 as YYREEE (reference sequence). This CDR3 is built from 15 residues. V was trimmed by 4 bases and J by 4 bases, leaving 14 bases between them. CDR3 nucleotide sequence: TGTGCCAGCAGCCCCGGGGAGGGCCATAATGAAAAACTGTTTTTT. It yields the protein CASSPGEGHNEKLFF.

The V call is TRBV7-9, the J call TRBJ2-3; D remains unclear. This CDR3 has 14 amino acids. The ends were cut back, 1 base at V and 0 bases at J, with 5 bases in the middle. Germline CDR1 and CDR2: SEHNR and FQNEAQ (reference sequence). CDR3 in amino acids: CASSLDLSTDTQYF. The DNA for the CDR3 is TGTGCCAGCAGCTTAGATCTCAGCACAGATACGCAGTATTTT. The full variable domain, in which reference TRBV7-9 and TRBJ2-3 provide the parts outside the CDR3, is DTGVSQNPRHKITKRGQNVTFRCDPISEHNRLYWYRQTLGQGPEFLTYFQNEAQLEKSRLLSDRFSAERPKGSFSTLEIQRTEQGDSAMYLCASSLDLSTDTQYFGPGTRLTVL.

This clone was seen just once. The chain is built from TRBV2 and TRBJ2-3, with TRBD1 as a possible D gene (7 bases). Trimming left V 3 bases short and J 1 base short, with 8 bases between. From germline, CDR1 is SNHLY and CDR2 FYNNEI. This CDR3 has 14 residues. The DNA of the CDR3 is TGTGCCAGCAGTGACAGGGGGGGCACAGATACGCAGTATTTT. It codes for CASSDRGGTDTQYF.

The J gene is TRBJ2-1, the V gene TRBV7-2; 8 nucleotides line up with TRBD1. The V gene end was trimmed by 4 bases and the J gene end by 8 bases; junction bases not matched to a gene: 19. The V gene's germline CDR1 is SGHTA and CDR2 FQGNSA. There are 18 residues in the CDR3. CDR3 protein: CASSSLPGTGASVDEQFF. CDR3 bases: TGTGCCAGCAGCTCCCTTCCCGGGACAGGAGCCTCGGTCGATGAGCAGTTCTTC.

This chain connects TRBV11-2 to TRBJ2-7; 8 bases agree with TRBD2. The CDR3 loop spans 13 amino acids. CDR1 is SGHAT and CDR2 is FQNNGV in the germline V gene. Losses at the gene ends were 5 bases for V and 7 bases for J; bases not matched to a gene: 7. Written as DNA, the CDR3 is TGTGCCAGCAGCCCTACAGTAGCGGGGGAGCAGTACTTC. Translation: CASSPTVAGEQYF. Complete variable domain (other parts from reference TRBV11-2 and TRBJ2-7): EAGVAQSPRYKIIEKRQSVAFWCNPISGHATLYWYQQILGQGPKLLIQFQNNGVVDDSQLPKDRFSAERLKGVDSTLKIQPAKLEDSAVYLCASSPTVAGEQYFGPGTRLTVT.

The rearrangement joins TRBV5-1 to TRBJ2-3; D call uncertain. The CDR3 runs 16 residues. V lost 0 bases and J 0 bases, leaving 11 bases between the germline ends. CDR1 is SGHRS and CDR2 is YFSETQ in the germline V gene. As DNA, the CDR3 is TGCGCCAGCAGCTTGGCCGACTTTGGAAGCACAGATACGCAGTATTTT. Protein sequence: CASSLADFGSTDTQYF.

The J gene is TRBJ2-3, the V gene TRBV4-1; D gene ambiguous. The CDR3 spans 14 residues. The V end lost 0 bases, the J end lost 6 bases, and 10 bases lay between the germline ends. CDR1 and CDR2 from the germline V gene are MGHRA and YSYEKL. The CDR3 nucleotides read TGCGCCAGCAGCCAAGATTGGGCACGGGATACGCAGTATTTT. It codes for CASSQDWARDTQYF.

The chain links TRBV15 to TRBJ1-6, with 7 bases aligning to TRBD1. The J segment lost 7 bases and the V segment lost 1 base, leaving 10 bases of the junction unmatched. Germline V gene lookup returns CDR1 LNHNV and CDR2 YYDKDF (reference sequence). CDR3 length equals 17 residues. In DNA, the CDR3 is TGTGCCACCAGCAGAGTAGGAGGAAACAGGGGCAATTCACCCCTCCACTTT. The encoded protein is CATSRVGGNRGNSPLHF.

This clone occurred a few times. The chain carries TRBV28 and TRBJ1-1; 7 bases are a match to TRBD1. The CDR3 loop spans 15 amino acids. J lost 5 bases, V lost 3 bases, and 9 bases had no gene match. Germline V gives CDR1 MDHEN, CDR2 SYDVKM. The CDR3 nucleotides read TGTGCCAGCAGTTTGACCGCAGGGGGTTCAACTGAAGCTTTCTTT. It is translated as CASSLTAGGSTEAFF.

This clone was seen only a few times. This sample also contains other DNA sequences that code for the same CDR3. CDR3 residues: CASSRGRSSYNEQFF. CDR3 DNA sequence: TGTGCCAGCAGCCGCGGCCGGAGCTCCTACAATGAGCAGTTCTTC. The V and J genes are TRBV7-9 and TRBJ2-1, with no clear D. This CDR3 region has 15 residues. V lost 5 bases, J lost 0 bases, and 11 bases lay in between. Looked up from germline, CDR1 is SEHNR and CDR2 is FQNEAQ (reference sequence).

About this clone: This sample also contains other DNA sequences that code for the same CDR3. V is TRBV19 and J is TRBJ1-1, with D possibly TRBD1 on 6 matching bases. The V gene lost 6 bases and the J gene lost 1 base, with 15 bases spanning the gap. This CDR3 is built from 15 residues. Looked up from germline, CDR1 is LNHDA and CDR2 is SQIVND (reference sequence). CDR3 residues: CASSIPGQWNTEAFF. CDR3 DNA: TGTGCCAGTAGCATTCCGGGACAATGGAACACTGAAGCTTTCTTT. Based on the CDR3 plus reference TRBV19 and TRBJ1-1, the full variable domain is DGGITQSPKYLFRKEGQNVTLSCEQNLNHDAMYWYRQDPGQGLRLIYYSQIVNDFQKGDIAEGYSVSREKKESFPLTVTSAQKNPTAFYLCASSIPGQWNTEAFFGQGTRLTVV.